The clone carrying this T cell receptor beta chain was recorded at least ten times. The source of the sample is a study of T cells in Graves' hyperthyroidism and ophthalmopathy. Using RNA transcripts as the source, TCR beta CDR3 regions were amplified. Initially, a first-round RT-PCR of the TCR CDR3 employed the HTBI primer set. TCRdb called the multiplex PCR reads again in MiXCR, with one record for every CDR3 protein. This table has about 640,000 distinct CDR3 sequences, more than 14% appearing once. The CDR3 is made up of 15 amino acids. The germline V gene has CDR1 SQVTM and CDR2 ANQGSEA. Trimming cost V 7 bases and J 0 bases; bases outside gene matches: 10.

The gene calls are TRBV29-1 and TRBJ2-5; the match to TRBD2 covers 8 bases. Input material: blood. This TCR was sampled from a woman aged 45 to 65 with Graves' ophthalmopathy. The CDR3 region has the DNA TGCAGCGCCCTGCAACGCGGGGGGTACCAAGAGACCCAGTACTTC. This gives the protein CSALQRGGYQETQYF.